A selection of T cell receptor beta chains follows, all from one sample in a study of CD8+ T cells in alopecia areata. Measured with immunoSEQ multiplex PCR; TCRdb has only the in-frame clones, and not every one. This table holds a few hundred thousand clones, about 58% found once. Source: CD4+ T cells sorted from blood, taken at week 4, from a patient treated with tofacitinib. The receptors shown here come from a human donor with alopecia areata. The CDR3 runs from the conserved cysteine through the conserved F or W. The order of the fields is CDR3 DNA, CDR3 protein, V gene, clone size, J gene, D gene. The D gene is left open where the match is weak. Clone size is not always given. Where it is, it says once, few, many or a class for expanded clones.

cdr3_nt: TGTGCCAGCAGCCTACCGGGCGACAGAAGAAACATTCAGTACTTC
cdr3_aa: CASSLPGDRRNIQYF
v_call: TRBV14
clone_size: .
j_call: TRBJ2-4
d_call: .

cdr3_nt: TGTGCCAGCAGAGCTGGGACTAGCGTTCCCGGGGAGCTGTTTTTT
cdr3_aa: CASRAGTSVPGELFF
v_call: TRBV7-3
clone_size: few
j_call: TRBJ2-2
d_call: TRBD2

cdr3_nt: TGTGCCAGCAGGGTACCAAACGAGCAGTACTTC
cdr3_aa: CASRVPNEQYF
v_call: TRBV2
clone_size: .
j_call: TRBJ2-7
d_call: .

cdr3_nt: TGTGCCAGCACCCCGGTGAAGGGGGGCTATGGCTACACCTTC
cdr3_aa: CASTPVKGGYGYTF
v_call: TRBV2
clone_size: many
j_call: TRBJ1-2
d_call: .

cdr3_nt: TGCAGCGTTTACCCGAACACTGAAGCTTTCTTT
cdr3_aa: CSVYPNTEAFF
v_call: TRBV29-1
clone_size: few
j_call: TRBJ1-1
d_call: .

cdr3_nt: TGCAGCGTTAAGGGACAGGGGGCTCGGACCTACAATGAGCAGTTCTTC
cdr3_aa: CSVKGQGARTYNEQFF
v_call: TRBV29-1
clone_size: .
j_call: TRBJ2-1
d_call: TRBD1

cdr3_nt: TGTGCCAGCATGCCGTGGGATAGCGGGCAAGAGACCCAGTACTTC
cdr3_aa: CASMPWDSGQETQYF
v_call: TRBV2
clone_size: .
j_call: TRBJ2-5
d_call: TRBD2

cdr3_nt: TGTGCCAGCAGCTCCGCTACAAGGCCTCCAGGCTACACCTTC
cdr3_aa: CASSSATRPPGYTF
v_call: TRBV27
clone_size: .
j_call: TRBJ1-2
d_call: .

cdr3_nt: TGTGCCAGCAATCGGCGGGGGCCGACAGATACGCAGTATTTT
cdr3_aa: CASNRRGPTDTQYF
v_call: TRBV9
clone_size: once
j_call: TRBJ2-3
d_call: .

cdr3_nt: TGTGCCAGCAGCCTCGAGGTGGGACAGAGGGATGGCTACACCTTC
cdr3_aa: CASSLEVGQRDGYTF
v_call: TRBV7-3
clone_size: .
j_call: TRBJ1-2
d_call: TRBD1